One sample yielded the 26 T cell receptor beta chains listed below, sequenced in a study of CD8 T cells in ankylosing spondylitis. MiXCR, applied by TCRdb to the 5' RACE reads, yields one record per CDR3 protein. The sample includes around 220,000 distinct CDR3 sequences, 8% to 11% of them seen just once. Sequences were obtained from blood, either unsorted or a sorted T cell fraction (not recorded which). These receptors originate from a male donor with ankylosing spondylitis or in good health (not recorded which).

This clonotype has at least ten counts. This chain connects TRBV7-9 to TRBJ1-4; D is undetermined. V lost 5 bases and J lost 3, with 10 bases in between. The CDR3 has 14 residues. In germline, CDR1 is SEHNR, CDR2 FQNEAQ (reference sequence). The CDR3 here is CASSLPGANEKLFF. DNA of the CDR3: TGTGCCAGCAGCCTACCTGGGGCTAATGAAAAACTGTTTTTT.

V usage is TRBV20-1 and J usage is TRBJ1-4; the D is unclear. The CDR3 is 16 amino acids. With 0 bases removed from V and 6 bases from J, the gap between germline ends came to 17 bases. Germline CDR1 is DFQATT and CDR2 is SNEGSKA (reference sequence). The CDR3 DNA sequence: TGCAGTGCTAGAGATCTGGACCCATGGGAGGATGAAAAACTGTTTTTT. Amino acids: CSARDLDPWEDEKLFF.

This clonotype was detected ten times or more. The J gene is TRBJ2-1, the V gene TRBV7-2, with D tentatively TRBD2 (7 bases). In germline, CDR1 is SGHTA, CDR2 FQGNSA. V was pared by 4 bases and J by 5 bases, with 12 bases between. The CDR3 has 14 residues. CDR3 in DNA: TGTGCCAGCAGCTCCCGGGGGGCAAACAATGAGCAGTTCTTC. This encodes CASSSRGANNEQFF.

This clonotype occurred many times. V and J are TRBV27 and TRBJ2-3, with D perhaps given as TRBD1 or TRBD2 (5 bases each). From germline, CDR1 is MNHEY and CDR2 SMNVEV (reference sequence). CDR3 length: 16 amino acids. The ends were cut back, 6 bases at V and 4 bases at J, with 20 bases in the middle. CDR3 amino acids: CASRLLGTLGPDTQYF. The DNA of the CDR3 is TGTGCCAGCAGACTATTAGGGACCCTCGGGCCAGATACGCAGTATTTT.

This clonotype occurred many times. CDR3 amino acids: CATSVFGGGRNTQYF. The CDR3 DNA is TGTGCCACCAGTGTATTTGGCGGGGGGCGGAATACGCAGTATTTT. This chain joins TRBV24-1 and TRBJ2-3; 8 nucleotides agree with TRBD2. The CDR3 is 15 amino acids. With V trimmed by 5 bases and J by 7 bases, 10 bases remained unmatched. In germline, CDR1 is KGHDR, CDR2 SFDVKD.

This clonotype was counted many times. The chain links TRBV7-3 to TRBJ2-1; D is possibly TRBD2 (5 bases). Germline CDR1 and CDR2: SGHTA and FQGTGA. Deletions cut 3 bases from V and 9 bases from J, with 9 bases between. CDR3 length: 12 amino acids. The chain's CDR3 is CASSLERTEQFF. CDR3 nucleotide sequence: TGTGCCAGCAGCTTGGAGCGGACTGAGCAGTTCTTC.

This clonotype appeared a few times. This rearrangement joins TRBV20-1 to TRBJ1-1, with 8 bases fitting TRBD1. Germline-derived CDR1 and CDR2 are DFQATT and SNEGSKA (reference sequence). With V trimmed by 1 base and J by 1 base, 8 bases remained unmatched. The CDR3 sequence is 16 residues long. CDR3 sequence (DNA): TGCAGTGCTAGAGCCCTATGGGACAGGCCGAACACTGAAGCTTTCTTT. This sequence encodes CSARALWDRPNTEAFF.

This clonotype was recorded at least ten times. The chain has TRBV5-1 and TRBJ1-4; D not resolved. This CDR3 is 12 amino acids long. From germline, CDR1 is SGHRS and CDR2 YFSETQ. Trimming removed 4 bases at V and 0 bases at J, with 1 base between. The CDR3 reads CASSTTNEKLFF. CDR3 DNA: TGCGCCAGCAGCACAACTAATGAAAAACTGTTTTTT.

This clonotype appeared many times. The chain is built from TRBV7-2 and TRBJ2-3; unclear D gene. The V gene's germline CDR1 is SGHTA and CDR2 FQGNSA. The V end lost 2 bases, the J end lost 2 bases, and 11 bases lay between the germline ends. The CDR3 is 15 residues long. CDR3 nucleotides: TGTGCCAGCAGCTTATTGCCAGGCAACACAGATACGCAGTATTTT. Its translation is CASSLLPGNTDTQYF.

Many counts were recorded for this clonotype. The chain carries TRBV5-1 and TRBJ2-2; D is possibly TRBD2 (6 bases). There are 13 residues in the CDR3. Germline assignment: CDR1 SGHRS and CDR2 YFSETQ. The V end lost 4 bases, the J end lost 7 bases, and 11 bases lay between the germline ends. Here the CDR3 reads CASSPWGVGELFF. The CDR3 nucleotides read TGCGCCAGCAGCCCATGGGGGGTCGGGGAGCTGTTTTTT.

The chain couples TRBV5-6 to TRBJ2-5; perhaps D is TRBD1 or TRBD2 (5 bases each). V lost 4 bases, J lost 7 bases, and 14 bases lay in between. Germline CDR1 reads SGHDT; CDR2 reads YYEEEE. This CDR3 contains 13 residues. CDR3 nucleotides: TGTGCCAGCAGCCCGGGGCCAAGGGGGACCCAGTACTTC. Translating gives CASSPGPRGTQYF.

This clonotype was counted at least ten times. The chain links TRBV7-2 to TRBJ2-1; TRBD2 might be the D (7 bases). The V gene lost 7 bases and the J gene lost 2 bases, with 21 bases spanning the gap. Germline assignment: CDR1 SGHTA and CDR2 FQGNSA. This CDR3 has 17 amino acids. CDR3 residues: CASTRGGAMAPYNEQFF. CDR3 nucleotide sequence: TGTGCCAGCACCCGCGGGGGCGCGATGGCCCCCTACAATGAGCAGTTCTTC.

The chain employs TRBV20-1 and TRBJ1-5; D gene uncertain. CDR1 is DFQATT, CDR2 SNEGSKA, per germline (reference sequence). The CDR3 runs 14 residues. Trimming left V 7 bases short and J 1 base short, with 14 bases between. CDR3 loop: CSVTNAGSNQPQHF. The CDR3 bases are TGCAGTGTTACAAATGCCGGGAGCAATCAGCCCCAGCATTTT.

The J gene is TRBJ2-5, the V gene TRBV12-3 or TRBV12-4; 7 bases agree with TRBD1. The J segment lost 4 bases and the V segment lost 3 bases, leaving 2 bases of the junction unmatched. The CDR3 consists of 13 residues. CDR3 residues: CASSFNRGETQYF. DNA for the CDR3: TGTGCCAGCAGTTTTAACAGGGGAGAGACCCAGTACTTC.

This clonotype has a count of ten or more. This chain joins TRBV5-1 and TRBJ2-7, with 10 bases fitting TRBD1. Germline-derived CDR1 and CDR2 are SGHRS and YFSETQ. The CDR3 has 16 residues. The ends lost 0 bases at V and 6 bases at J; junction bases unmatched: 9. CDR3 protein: CASSLAGTGVGGEQYF. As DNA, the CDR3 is TGCGCCAGCAGCTTGGCCGGGACAGGGGTCGGTGGCGAGCAGTACTTC.

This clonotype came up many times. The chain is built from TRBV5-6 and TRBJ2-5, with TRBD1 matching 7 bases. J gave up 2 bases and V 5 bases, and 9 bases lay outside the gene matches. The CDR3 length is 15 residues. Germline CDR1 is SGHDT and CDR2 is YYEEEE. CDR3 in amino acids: CASSPTGRLQETQYF. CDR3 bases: TGTGCCAGCAGTCCGACAGGGCGGCTTCAAGAGACCCAGTACTTC.

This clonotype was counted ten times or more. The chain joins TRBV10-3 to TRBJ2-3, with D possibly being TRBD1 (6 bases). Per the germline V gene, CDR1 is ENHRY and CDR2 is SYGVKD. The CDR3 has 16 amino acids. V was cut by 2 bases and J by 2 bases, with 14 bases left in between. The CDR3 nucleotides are TGTGCCATCAGTGAGACGGGGCCAGGGGACACAGATACGCAGTATTTT. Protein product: CAISETGPGDTDTQYF.

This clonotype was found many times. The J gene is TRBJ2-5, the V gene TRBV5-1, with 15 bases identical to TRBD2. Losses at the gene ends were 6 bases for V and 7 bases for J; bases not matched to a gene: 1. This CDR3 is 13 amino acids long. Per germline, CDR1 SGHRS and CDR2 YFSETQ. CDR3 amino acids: CASTGLAGGTQYF. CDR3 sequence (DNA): TGCGCCAGCACGGGACTAGCGGGGGGGACCCAGTACTTC.

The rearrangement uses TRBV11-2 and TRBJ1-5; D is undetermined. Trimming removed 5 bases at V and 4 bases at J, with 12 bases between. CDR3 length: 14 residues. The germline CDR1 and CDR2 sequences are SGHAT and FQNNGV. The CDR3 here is CASSRGGRNQPQHF. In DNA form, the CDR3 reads TGTGCCAGCAGCCGAGGAGGGAGGAATCAGCCCCAGCATTTT.

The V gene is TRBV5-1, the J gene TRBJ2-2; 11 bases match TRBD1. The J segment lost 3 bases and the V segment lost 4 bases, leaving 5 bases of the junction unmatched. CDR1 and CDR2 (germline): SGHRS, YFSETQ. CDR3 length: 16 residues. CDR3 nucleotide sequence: TGCGCCAGCAGCCCCTGGACAGGGGGCGACACCGGGGAGCTGTTTTTT. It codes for CASSPWTGGDTGELFF.

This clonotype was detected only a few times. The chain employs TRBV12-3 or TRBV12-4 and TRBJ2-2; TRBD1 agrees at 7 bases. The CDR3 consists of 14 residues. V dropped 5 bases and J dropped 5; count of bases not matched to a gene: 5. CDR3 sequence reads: CASSRDRVTGELFF. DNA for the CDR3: TGTGCCAGCAGTCGAGACAGGGTGACCGGGGAGCTGTTTTTT.

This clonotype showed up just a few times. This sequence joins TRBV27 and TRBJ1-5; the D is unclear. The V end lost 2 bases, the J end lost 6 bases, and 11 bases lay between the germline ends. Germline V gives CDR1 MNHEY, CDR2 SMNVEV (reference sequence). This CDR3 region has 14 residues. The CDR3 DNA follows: TGTGCCAGCAGTTTAAGTAGGGCAGGTCAGCCCCAGCATTTT. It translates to CASSLSRAGQPQHF.

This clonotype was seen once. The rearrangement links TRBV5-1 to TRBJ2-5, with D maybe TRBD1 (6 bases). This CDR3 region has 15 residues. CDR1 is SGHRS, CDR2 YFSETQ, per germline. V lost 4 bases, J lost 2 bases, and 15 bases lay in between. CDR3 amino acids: CASSRTAPSQETQYF. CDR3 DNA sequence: TGCGCCAGCAGCAGGACAGCCCCCTCTCAAGAGACCCAGTACTTC.

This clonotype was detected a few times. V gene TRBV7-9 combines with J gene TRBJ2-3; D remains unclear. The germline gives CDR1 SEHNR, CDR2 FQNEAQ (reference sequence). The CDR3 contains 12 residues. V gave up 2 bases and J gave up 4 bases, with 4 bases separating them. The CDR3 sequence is CASSLSSDTQYF. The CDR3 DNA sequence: TGTGCCAGCAGCTTAAGCTCAGATACGCAGTATTTT.

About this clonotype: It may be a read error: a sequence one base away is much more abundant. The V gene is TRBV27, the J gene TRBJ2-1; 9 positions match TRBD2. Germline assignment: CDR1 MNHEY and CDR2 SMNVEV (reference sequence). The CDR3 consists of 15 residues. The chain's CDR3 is CASSLAGGRYNEHFF. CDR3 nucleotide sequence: TGTGCCAGCAGTTTGGCGGGGGGGCGGTACAATGAGCACTTCTTC.

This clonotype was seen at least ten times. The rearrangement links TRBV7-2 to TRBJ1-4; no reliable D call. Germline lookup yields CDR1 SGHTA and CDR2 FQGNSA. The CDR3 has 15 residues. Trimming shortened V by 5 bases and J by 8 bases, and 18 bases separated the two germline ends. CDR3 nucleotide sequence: TGTGCCAGCAGCCCCGGTGGGGATCTGAGGGAAAAACTGTTTTTT. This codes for CASSPGGDLREKLFF.